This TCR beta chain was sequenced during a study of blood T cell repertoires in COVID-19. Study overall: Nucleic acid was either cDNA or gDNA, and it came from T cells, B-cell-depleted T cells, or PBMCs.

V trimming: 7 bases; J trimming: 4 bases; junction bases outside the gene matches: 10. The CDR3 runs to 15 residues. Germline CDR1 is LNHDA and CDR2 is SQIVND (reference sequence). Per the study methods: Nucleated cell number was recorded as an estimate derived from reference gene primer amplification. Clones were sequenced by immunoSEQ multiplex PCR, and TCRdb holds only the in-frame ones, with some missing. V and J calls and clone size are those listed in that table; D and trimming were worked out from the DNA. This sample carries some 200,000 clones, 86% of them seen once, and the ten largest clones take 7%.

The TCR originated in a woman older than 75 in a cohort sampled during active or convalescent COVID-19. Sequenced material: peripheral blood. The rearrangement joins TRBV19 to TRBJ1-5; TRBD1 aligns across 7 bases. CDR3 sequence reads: CASTSTGVANQPQHF. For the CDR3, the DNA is TGTGCCAGTACCTCAACAGGGGTGGCTAATCAGCCCCAGCATTTT.